A single TCR beta chain is shown here with its context. The junction shows a germline mismatch at one end, possibly a read error. This sample stems from a study of human T cells and chemical hapten exposure. About the study: Patch testing was performed with 0.01% DPC on the upper back, with reading at 6 days.

Noted time point: patch test 1, 2 weeks after DPC sensitization. This sample's treatment: therapeutic diphenylcyclopropenone sensitization with weekly scalp DPC. Individual cDNA molecules had unique molecular identifiers attached to them by the library. TCRdb ran MiXCR on the RACE reads and lists one entry per CDR3 protein. The sample records 180,000 or so distinct CDR3 sequences, around 13% being singletons. This specimen consisted of whole blood, obtained in connection with sensitization to the hapten diphenylcyclopropenone (DPC). This clonotype was obtained from a woman aged 25 to 39 with alopecia areata. Some clones in this sample may be carry-over from other donors' samples.

CDR3 protein: CTSSLGDRYNQPQHF. For the CDR3, the DNA is TGTACCAGCAGTCTAGGGGACAGATACAATCAGCCCCAGCATTTT. J is TRBJ1-5 and V is TRBV28; TRBD1 matches at 7 bases. CDR3 length: 15 residues. Per the germline V gene, CDR1 is MDHEN and CDR2 is SYDVKM.